This TCR beta chain is from a study of T cell responses to AZD1222 COVID-19 vaccine. Libraries were prepared by immunoSEQ multiplex PCR; TCRdb keeps only in-frame clonotypes and omits some of them. The sample contains fewer than 200,000 clones, roughly nine tenths of which appear only once. This clone was found once. This CDR3 has 11 residues. This sample comprised peripheral blood, obtained on day 0 of MenACWY control vaccination. This receptor was identified in an adult in good health. The rearrangement links TRBV21-1 to TRBJ1-1. TRBV21-1 is tagged as a pseudogene. The CDR3 DNA reads as TGTGCCAGCAGCGGCCTAGGTGAAGCTTTCTTT. It yields the protein CASSGLGEAFF.